Listed below are T cell receptor beta chains from one sample, sequenced in a study of shared clonotypes between healthy human individuals. The data were produced by immunoSEQ multiplex PCR, yet TCRdb's version contains in-frame clones alone and is incomplete. The repertoire holds over a million clones, with nearly 99% as singletons. The source material was naive CD4+ T cells sorted from blood. The receptors here all came from a man aged 25-45 years in good health. CDR3s include the opening cysteine and the closing phenylalanine or tryptophan. Each record gives: clone size, D gene, V gene, J gene, CDR3 protein, CDR3 DNA. D genes are given only for firm matches. Where a row states a size, it is once, few, many or the class of an expanded clone; other rows omit it.

clone size: -; D gene: TRBD2; V gene: TRBV5-6; J gene: TRBJ2-7; CDR3 protein: CASSQDRALAGATYEQYF; CDR3 DNA: TGTGCCAGCAGCCAGGACCGGGCACTAGCGGGAGCTACCTACGAGCAGTACTTC
clone size: -; D gene: -; V gene: TRBV27; J gene: TRBJ2-2; CDR3 protein: CASSFGGPRVAWGRELFF; CDR3 DNA: TGTGCCAGCAGTTTCGGAGGGCCCAGGGTAGCGTGGGGCCGGGAGCTGTTTTTT
clone size: -; D gene: -; V gene: TRBV6-1; J gene: TRBJ2-2; CDR3 protein: CASSEQGNTGELFF; CDR3 DNA: TGTGCCAGCAGTGAACAGGGAAACACCGGGGAGCTGTTTTTT
clone size: -; D gene: -; V gene: TRBV2; J gene: TRBJ2-3; CDR3 protein: CASSEGFRGRADTQYF; CDR3 DNA: TGTGCCAGCAGTGAAGGGTTCAGAGGACGAGCAGATACGCAGTATTTT
clone size: -; D gene: TRBD2; V gene: TRBV5-4; J gene: TRBJ2-1; CDR3 protein: CASSLAGREGYNEQFF; CDR3 DNA: TGTGCCAGCAGCTTGGCCGGGCGGGAGGGCTACAATGAGCAGTTCTTC
clone size: -; D gene: -; V gene: TRBV11-2; J gene: TRBJ2-7; CDR3 protein: CASSLDGGQYF; CDR3 DNA: TGTGCCAGCAGCTTAGATGGAGGGCAGTACTTC
clone size: -; D gene: -; V gene: TRBV5-1; J gene: TRBJ2-3; CDR3 protein: CASSIERDTQYF; CDR3 DNA: TGCGCCAGCAGCATCGAAAGAGATACGCAGTATTTT
clone size: -; D gene: TRBD2; V gene: TRBV10-3; J gene: TRBJ2-5; CDR3 protein: CAISSGGGETQYF; CDR3 DNA: TGTGCCATCAGTTCGGGGGGTGGAGAGACCCAGTACTTC
clone size: -; D gene: TRBD2; V gene: TRBV4-1; J gene: TRBJ2-1; CDR3 protein: CASSPGTRVYNEQFF; CDR3 DNA: TGCGCCAGCAGCCCCGGGACTAGGGTCTACAATGAGCAGTTCTTC
clone size: -; D gene: TRBD1; V gene: TRBV19; J gene: TRBJ1-1; CDR3 protein: CASSGRGLGTEAFF; CDR3 DNA: TGTGCCAGTAGTGGTAGGGGGCTGGGCACTGAAGCTTTCTTT
clone size: few; D gene: -; V gene: TRBV9; J gene: TRBJ2-5; CDR3 protein: CASSVGEETQYF; CDR3 DNA: TGTGCCAGCAGCGTAGGGGAAGAGACCCAGTACTTC
clone size: once; D gene: TRBD2; V gene: TRBV5-8; J gene: TRBJ2-1; CDR3 protein: CASSLVGSGMQFF; CDR3 DNA: TGTGCCAGCAGCTTGGTCGGTAGCGGGATGCAGTTCTTC
clone size: -; D gene: -; V gene: TRBV15; J gene: TRBJ2-7; CDR3 protein: CATSRDLAAYEQYF; CDR3 DNA: TGTGCCACCAGCAGAGATCTAGCAGCCTACGAGCAGTACTTC
clone size: -; D gene: -; V gene: TRBV2; J gene: TRBJ1-3; CDR3 protein: CASTNAPSSGNTIYF; CDR3 DNA: TGTGCCAGCACCAATGCACCGAGCTCTGGAAACACCATATATTTT
clone size: -; D gene: -; V gene: TRBV7-9; J gene: TRBJ1-2; CDR3 protein: CASSLLLYGYTF; CDR3 DNA: TGTGCCAGCAGCTTACTTCTATATGGCTACACCTTC
clone size: -; D gene: -; V gene: TRBV5-1; J gene: TRBJ2-7; CDR3 protein: CASNPSSGQRRRAQYF; CDR3 DNA: TGCGCCAGCAACCCATCCTCCGGGCAAAGAAGGCGCGCGCAGTACTTC
clone size: -; D gene: TRBD1; V gene: TRBV4-3; J gene: TRBJ1-5; CDR3 protein: CASSQDTGGNQPQHF; CDR3 DNA: TGCGCCAGCAGCCAAGATACAGGGGGCAATCAGCCCCAGCATTTT
clone size: once; D gene: TRBD1; V gene: TRBV28; J gene: TRBJ2-5; CDR3 protein: CASSHYRGQETQYF; CDR3 DNA: TGTGCCAGCAGTCACTACAGGGGACAGGAGACCCAGTACTTC
clone size: -; D gene: TRBD2; V gene: TRBV14; J gene: TRBJ2-2; CDR3 protein: CASRTSTSGQVGELFF; CDR3 DNA: TGTGCCAGCAGGACTTCGACTAGCGGGCAGGTCGGGGAGCTGTTTTTT
clone size: -; D gene: -; V gene: TRBV2; J gene: TRBJ2-5; CDR3 protein: CASKGSLQETQYF; CDR3 DNA: TGTGCCAGCAAGGGCAGCCTTCAAGAGACCCAGTACTTC
clone size: once; D gene: TRBD2; V gene: TRBV10-3; J gene: TRBJ2-3; CDR3 protein: CAINFGTSGSTDTQYF; CDR3 DNA: TGTGCCATCAATTTCGGGACTAGCGGGAGTACAGATACGCAGTATTTT
clone size: once; D gene: -; V gene: TRBV7-2; J gene: TRBJ2-3; CDR3 protein: CASTQPSTDTQYF; CDR3 DNA: TGTGCCAGCACGCAACCTAGCACAGATACGCAGTATTTT
clone size: -; D gene: -; V gene: TRBV18; J gene: TRBJ2-7; CDR3 protein: CASSPSWEGSYEQYF; CDR3 DNA: TGTGCCAGCTCGCCCTCGTGGGAAGGGTCCTACGAGCAGTACTTC
clone size: -; D gene: -; V gene: TRBV7-3; J gene: TRBJ2-6; CDR3 protein: CASSSGGRSSGANVLTF; CDR3 DNA: TGTGCCAGCAGCTCCGGGGGACGGAGTTCTGGGGCCAACGTCCTGACTTTC
clone size: -; D gene: TRBD2; V gene: TRBV5-8; J gene: TRBJ2-7; CDR3 protein: CASSLATGTSLSEQYF; CDR3 DNA: TGTGCCAGCAGCTTGGCGACCGGGACTAGTCTCTCCGAGCAGTACTTC
clone size: -; D gene: -; V gene: TRBV6-1; J gene: TRBJ1-2; CDR3 protein: CASQLNTIGYTF; CDR3 DNA: TGTGCCAGCCAGCTAAATACGATTGGCTACACCTTC
clone size: -; D gene: -; V gene: TRBV28; J gene: TRBJ1-2; CDR3 protein: CASSLSLFSANYGYTF; CDR3 DNA: TGTGCCAGCAGTTTATCCCTATTCTCAGCTAACTATGGCTACACCTTC
clone size: -; D gene: TRBD1; V gene: TRBV10-3; J gene: TRBJ1-1; CDR3 protein: CAISIDRDQTEAFF; CDR3 DNA: TGTGCCATCAGCATCGACAGGGATCAAACTGAAGCTTTCTTT
clone size: -; D gene: TRBD2; V gene: TRBV6-1; J gene: TRBJ2-7; CDR3 protein: CASSVQGLARRSYEQYF; CDR3 DNA: TGTGCCAGCAGTGTGCAGGGACTAGCGAGAAGATCCTACGAGCAGTACTTC
clone size: -; D gene: -; V gene: TRBV10-1; J gene: TRBJ1-2; CDR3 protein: CASSEKVSLGQQAPFGYTF; CDR3 DNA: TGCGCCAGCAGTGAGAAGGTATCGTTGGGACAACAGGCCCCCTTTGGCTACACCTTC
clone size: few; D gene: -; V gene: TRBV6-1; J gene: TRBJ1-2; CDR3 protein: CASSGQNYGYTF; CDR3 DNA: TGTGCCAGCAGTGGACAGAACTATGGCTACACCTTC
clone size: -; D gene: -; V gene: TRBV4-1; J gene: TRBJ2-7; CDR3 protein: CASSTPEVAGISYEQYF; CDR3 DNA: TGCGCCAGCAGCACCCCAGAAGTGGCGGGAATCTCCTACGAGCAGTACTTC
clone size: -; D gene: TRBD2; V gene: TRBV10-3; J gene: TRBJ2-3; CDR3 protein: CAISSGRGTQYF; CDR3 DNA: TGTGCCATCAGCAGCGGGAGGGGTACGCAGTATTTT
clone size: -; D gene: -; V gene: TRBV9; J gene: TRBJ1-1; CDR3 protein: CASSAGIFPGNTEAFF; CDR3 DNA: TGTGCCAGCAGCGCCGGGATCTTTCCTGGTAACACTGAAGCTTTCTTT
clone size: -; D gene: -; V gene: TRBV28; J gene: TRBJ2-6; CDR3 protein: CASSSPGTGANVLTF; CDR3 DNA: TGTGCCAGCAGTTCCCCCGGAACCGGGGCCAACGTCCTGACTTTC
clone size: -; D gene: TRBD1; V gene: TRBV6-1; J gene: TRBJ2-7; CDR3 protein: CASSEVQGDLYEQYF; CDR3 DNA: TGTGCCAGCAGTGAAGTGCAGGGGGATCTCTACGAGCAGTACTTC
clone size: once; D gene: -; V gene: TRBV6-6; J gene: TRBJ1-4; CDR3 protein: CASRGPNPGDEKLFF; CDR3 DNA: TGTGCCAGCAGGGGACCCAACCCTGGGGATGAAAAACTGTTTTTT
clone size: -; D gene: -; V gene: TRBV2; J gene: TRBJ1-3; CDR3 protein: CASCRDSGNTIYF; CDR3 DNA: TGTGCCAGTTGCAGGGACTCTGGAAACACCATATATTTT
clone size: -; D gene: -; V gene: TRBV7-2; J gene: TRBJ2-1; CDR3 protein: CASSLPINEQFF; CDR3 DNA: TGTGCCAGCAGCTTACCTATCAATGAGCAGTTCTTC
clone size: once; D gene: TRBD1; V gene: TRBV18; J gene: TRBJ1-1; CDR3 protein: CASSRETGISTEAFF; CDR3 DNA: TGTGCCAGCTCGCGAGAGACAGGGATTTCCACTGAAGCTTTCTTT
clone size: -; D gene: -; V gene: TRBV23-1; J gene: TRBJ2-7; CDR3 protein: CASRNGRRGYEQYF; CDR3 DNA: TGCGCCAGCAGGAATGGGAGGAGAGGCTACGAGCAGTACTTC
clone size: -; D gene: TRBD1; V gene: TRBV11-2; J gene: TRBJ2-7; CDR3 protein: CASSLEITGVRWRQYF; CDR3 DNA: TGTGCCAGCAGCTTAGAAATAACAGGGGTGAGGTGGAGGCAGTACTTC
clone size: -; D gene: TRBD2; V gene: TRBV9; J gene: TRBJ2-1; CDR3 protein: CASSVLSGLAPNNEQFF; CDR3 DNA: TGTGCCAGCAGTGTCCTCTCGGGACTAGCGCCAAACAATGAGCAGTTCTTC
clone size: -; D gene: -; V gene: TRBV7-2; J gene: TRBJ2-1; CDR3 protein: CASSRLGGAVNEQFF; CDR3 DNA: TGTGCCAGCAGCCGTTTGGGCGGGGCGGTTAATGAGCAGTTCTTC
clone size: -; D gene: -; V gene: TRBV28; J gene: TRBJ1-2; CDR3 protein: CASSATLNYGYTF; CDR3 DNA: TGTGCCAGCAGTGCGACACTTAACTATGGCTACACCTTC
clone size: few; D gene: -; V gene: TRBV20-1; J gene: TRBJ1-2; CDR3 protein: CSAPIVYTF; CDR3 DNA: TGCAGTGCTCCCATCGTCTACACCTTC
clone size: -; D gene: -; V gene: TRBV11-2; J gene: TRBJ1-4; CDR3 protein: CASSLDPVPNEKLFF; CDR3 DNA: TGTGCCAGCAGCTTAGATCCGGTTCCTAATGAAAAACTGTTTTTT
clone size: -; D gene: -; V gene: TRBV6-1; J gene: TRBJ2-7; CDR3 protein: CASNPDLFYEQYF; CDR3 DNA: TGTGCCTCTAACCCGGACCTATTCTACGAGCAGTACTTC
clone size: -; D gene: -; V gene: TRBV2; J gene: TRBJ1-5; CDR3 protein: CASSDTGYQPQHF; CDR3 DNA: TGTGCCAGCAGTGACACAGGGTATCAGCCCCAGCATTTT
clone size: once; D gene: TRBD1; V gene: TRBV11-3; J gene: TRBJ2-2; CDR3 protein: CASSSRLGQSNTGELFF; CDR3 DNA: TGTGCCAGCAGCTCTAGGCTGGGACAGTCGAACACCGGGGAGCTGTTTTTT
clone size: -; D gene: -; V gene: TRBV6-5; J gene: TRBJ2-7; CDR3 protein: CASSRELAGTYEQYF; CDR3 DNA: TGTGCCAGCAGTCGGGAGCTAGCAGGGACCTACGAGCAGTACTTC
clone size: once; D gene: TRBD1; V gene: TRBV4-1; J gene: TRBJ2-5; CDR3 protein: CASSQGSGQEPQETQYF; CDR3 DNA: TGCGCCAGCAGCCAAGGGTCGGGACAGGAACCCCAAGAGACCCAGTACTTC
clone size: -; D gene: -; V gene: TRBV6-1; J gene: TRBJ1-2; CDR3 protein: CASEDWAYGYTF; CDR3 DNA: TGTGCCAGCGAAGATTGGGCCTATGGCTACACCTTC
clone size: -; D gene: -; V gene: TRBV11-2; J gene: TRBJ2-7; CDR3 protein: CASSLVQGTGEQYF; CDR3 DNA: TGTGCCAGCAGCTTAGTCCAGGGGACGGGCGAGCAGTACTTC
clone size: -; D gene: TRBD2; V gene: TRBV28; J gene: TRBJ2-7; CDR3 protein: CASPPAISGDSYEQYF; CDR3 DNA: TGTGCCAGCCCACCGGCCATTAGCGGGGACTCCTACGAGCAGTACTTC
clone size: -; D gene: -; V gene: TRBV2; J gene: TRBJ1-5; CDR3 protein: CASSEALESQPQHF; CDR3 DNA: TGTGCCAGCAGTGAAGCGCTTGAGAGTCAGCCCCAGCATTTT
clone size: -; D gene: -; V gene: TRBV10-2; J gene: TRBJ2-2; CDR3 protein: CASSEPANTGELFF; CDR3 DNA: TGCGCCAGCAGTGAGCCAGCGAACACCGGGGAGCTGTTTTTT
clone size: -; D gene: -; V gene: TRBV11-1; J gene: TRBJ2-1; CDR3 protein: CASSGQYNEQFF; CDR3 DNA: TGTGCCAGCAGCGGACAGTACAATGAGCAGTTCTTC
clone size: -; D gene: -; V gene: TRBV30; J gene: TRBJ2-3; CDR3 protein: CAWSVGPGLSVIDTQYF; CDR3 DNA: TGTGCCTGGAGTGTAGGTCCCGGACTATCAGTCATAGATACGCAGTATTTT